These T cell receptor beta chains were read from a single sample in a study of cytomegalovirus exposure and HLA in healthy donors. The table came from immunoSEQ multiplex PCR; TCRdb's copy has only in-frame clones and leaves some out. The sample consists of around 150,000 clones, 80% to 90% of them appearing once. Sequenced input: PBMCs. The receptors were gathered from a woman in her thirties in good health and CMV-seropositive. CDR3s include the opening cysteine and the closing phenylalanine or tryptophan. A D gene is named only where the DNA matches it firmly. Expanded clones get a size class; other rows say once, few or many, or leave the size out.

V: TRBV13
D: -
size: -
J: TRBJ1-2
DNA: TGTGCCAGCAGCCTACCGACAGAGCCCTATGGCTACACCTTC
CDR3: CASSLPTEPYGYTF

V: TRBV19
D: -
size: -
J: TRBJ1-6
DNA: TGTGCCAGTAGTATCTTCTCAGGGGTTGGCTCACCCCTCCACTTT
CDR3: CASSIFSGVGSPLHF

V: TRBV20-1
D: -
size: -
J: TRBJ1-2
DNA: TGCAGTGCTAGGGGGCGCGATGGCTACACCTTC
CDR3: CSARGRDGYTF

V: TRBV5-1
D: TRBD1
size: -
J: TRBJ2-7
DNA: TGCGCCAGCAGCTTCCAGGGGGCTGGCTACGAGCAGTACTTC
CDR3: CASSFQGAGYEQYF

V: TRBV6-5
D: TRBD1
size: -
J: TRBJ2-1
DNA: TGTGCCAGCAGTTCCGGGACAGGAGTCAATGAGCAGTTCTTC
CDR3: CASSSGTGVNEQFF

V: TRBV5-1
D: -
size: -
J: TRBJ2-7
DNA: TGCGCCAGCAGCCCTACAGAGACAGGGTTCACTAGCATCCATGCCCGCGAGCAGTACTTC
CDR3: CASSPTETGFTSIHAREQYF

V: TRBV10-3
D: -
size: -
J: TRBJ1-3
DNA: TGTGCCATCTTGGTAGGGGGATCGAAAGGAAACACCATATATTTT
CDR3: CAILVGGSKGNTIYF

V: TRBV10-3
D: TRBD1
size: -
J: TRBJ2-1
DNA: TGTGCCATCAGTGCTAGGGGGCCGAACAATGAGCAGTTCTTC
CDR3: CAISARGPNNEQFF

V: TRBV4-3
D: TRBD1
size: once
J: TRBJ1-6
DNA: TGCGCCAGCAGCCAAGAGTGGGGACAGGGGGACGATTATAATTCACCCCTCCACTTT
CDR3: CASSQEWGQGDDYNSPLHF

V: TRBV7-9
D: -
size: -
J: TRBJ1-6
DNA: TGTGCCAGCAGCTTAAGAGGACAGCCCAATTCACCCCTCCACTTT
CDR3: CASSLRGQPNSPLHF

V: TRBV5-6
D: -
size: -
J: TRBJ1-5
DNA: TGTGCCAGCAGCTTGGGTACAGCCGGGAGTCAGCCCCAGCATTTT
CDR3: CASSLGTAGSQPQHF

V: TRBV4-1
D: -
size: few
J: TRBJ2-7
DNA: TGCGCCAGCAGCCAAGATCAACACAGGGAGGAGCAGTACTTC
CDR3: CASSQDQHREEQYF

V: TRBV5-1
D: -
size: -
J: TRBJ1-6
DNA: TGCGCCAGCAGCTTGGCCCAGGGTGTTGGGTCACCCCTCCACTTT
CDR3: CASSLAQGVGSPLHF

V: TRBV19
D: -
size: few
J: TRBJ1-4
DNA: TGTGCCACTACAAGGGGCTCAACTAATGAAAAACTGTTTTTT
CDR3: CATTRGSTNEKLFF

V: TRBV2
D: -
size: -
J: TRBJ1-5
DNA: TGTGCCAGCAGTGACGAGGGTATACAGCCCCAGCATTTT
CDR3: CASSDEGIQPQHF

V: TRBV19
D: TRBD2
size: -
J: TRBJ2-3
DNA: TGTGCCAGTAGTCTCCTAGCGGGGGGAAAGCCAGATACGCAGTATTTT
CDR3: CASSLLAGGKPDTQYF

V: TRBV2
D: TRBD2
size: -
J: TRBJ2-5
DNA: TGTGCCAGCAGTGGCTCGGGACTAGGAGAGACCCAGTACTTC
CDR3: CASSGSGLGETQYF

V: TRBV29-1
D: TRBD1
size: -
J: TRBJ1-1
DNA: TGCAGCGTCGGACAGGGGACGAACACTGAAGCTTTCTTT
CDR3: CSVGQGTNTEAFF

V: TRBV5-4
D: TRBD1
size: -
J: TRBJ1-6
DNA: TGTGCCAGCAGCCTGACTTCACAGGGGACGGGTTCACCCCTCCACTTT
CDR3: CASSLTSQGTGSPLHF

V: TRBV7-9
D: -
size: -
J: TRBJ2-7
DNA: TGTGCCAGCAGCCCACAGGGGCGGGACTACGAGCAGTACTTC
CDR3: CASSPQGRDYEQYF

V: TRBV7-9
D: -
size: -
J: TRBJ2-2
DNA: TGTGCCAGCAGCTTGCCAGGGGGGCGAAGTACCGGGGAGCTGTTTTTT
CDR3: CASSLPGGRSTGELFF

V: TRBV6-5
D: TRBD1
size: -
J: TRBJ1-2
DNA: TGTGCCAGCAGTCGAAGGGGACAGCTCTATGGCTACACCTTC
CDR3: CASSRRGQLYGYTF

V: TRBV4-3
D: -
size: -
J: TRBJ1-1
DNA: TGCGCCAGCAGCCAACGTGGGGGCATGAACACTGAAGCTTTCTTT
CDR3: CASSQRGGMNTEAFF

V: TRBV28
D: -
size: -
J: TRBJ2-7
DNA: TGTGCCAGCAGTTTAAGCCGATCCTACGAGCAGTACTTC
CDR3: CASSLSRSYEQYF

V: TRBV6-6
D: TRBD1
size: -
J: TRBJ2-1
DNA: TGTGCCAGCAGGTCCAGGGGGTTTGGTGAGCAGTTCTTC
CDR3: CASRSRGFGEQFF

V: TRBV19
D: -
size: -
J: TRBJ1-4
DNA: TGTGCCAGTACCAACGGGTGGGAAAAACTGTTTTTT
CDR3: CASTNGWEKLFF

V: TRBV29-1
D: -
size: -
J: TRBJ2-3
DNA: TGCAGCGTTAGAACGCGACACCGGTTCCCAGATACGCAGTATTTT
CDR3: CSVRTRHRFPDTQYF

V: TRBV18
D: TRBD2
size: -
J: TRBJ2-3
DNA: TGTGCCAGCTCACCAACGGGAGGGTTGAATACGCAGTATTTT
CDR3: CASSPTGGLNTQYF

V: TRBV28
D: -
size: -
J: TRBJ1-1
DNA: TGTGCCAGCAGCCCCGGGGGGGGGTCTCGGACTGAAGCTTTCTTT
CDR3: CASSPGGGSRTEAFF